This T cell receptor beta chain was captured by sequencing in a study of shared clonotypes between healthy human individuals. General study findings and limits: Rarefaction exposed incomplete sorted-subset sequencing despite large depth. Between four donors, naive CD4 clonotypes were shared at a level of approximately 5%.

This CDR3 region has 14 residues. The V end lost 2 bases, the J end lost 0 bases, and 5 bases lay between the germline ends. Germline V gives CDR1 MNHNY, CDR2 SVGAGI (reference sequence). Sorted-subset replicate PCRs used 200 ng DNA, some 33,000 T cell genomes. The repertoire was sequenced with immunoSEQ multiplex PCR; TCRdb's copy has only in-frame clones and lacks some. The sample holds millions of clones; around 94% are singletons and the top ten take 0.14%. This clone has only one observation. The antigen is unknown. Sequenced sample: naive CD4+ T cells sorted from blood. The subset here: CD45RA+ positively selected. The gene calls are TRBV6-6 and TRBJ1-3; D not certain. This sequence originates from a man aged 18 to 29 in good health. In nucleotides, the CDR3 is TGTGCCAGCAGTTACATCCGCTCTGGAAACACCATATATTTT. Amino acids: CASSYIRSGNTIYF.